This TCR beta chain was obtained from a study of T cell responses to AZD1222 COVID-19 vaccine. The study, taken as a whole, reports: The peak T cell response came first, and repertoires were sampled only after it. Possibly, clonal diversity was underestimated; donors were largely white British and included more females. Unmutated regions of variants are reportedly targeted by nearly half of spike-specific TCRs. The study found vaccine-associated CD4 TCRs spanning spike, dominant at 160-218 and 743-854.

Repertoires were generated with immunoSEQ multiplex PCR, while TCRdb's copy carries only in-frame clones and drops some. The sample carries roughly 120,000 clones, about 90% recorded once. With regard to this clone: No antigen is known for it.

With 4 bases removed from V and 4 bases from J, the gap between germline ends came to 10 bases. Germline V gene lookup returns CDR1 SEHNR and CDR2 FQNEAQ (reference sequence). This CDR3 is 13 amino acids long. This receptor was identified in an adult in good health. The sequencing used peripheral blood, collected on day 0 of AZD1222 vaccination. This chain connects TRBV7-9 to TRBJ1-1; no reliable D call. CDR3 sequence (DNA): TGTGCCAGCAGCTCCGAACAGAGCACTGAAGCTTTCTTT. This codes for CASSSEQSTEAFF.